The next 5 T cell receptor beta chains were all read from a single sample in a study of CD8+ T cells in alopecia areata. After isolation, RNA underwent reverse transcription to generate cDNA as the sequencing template. The repertoire was sequenced with immunoSEQ multiplex PCR; TCRdb's copy has only in-frame clones and lacks some. The data contain about 180,000 clones, 50% to 75% of them singletons. Treatment: oral pan-JAK inhibitor, 5-10 mg twice daily. The source was CD4+ T cells sorted from blood, collected at week 56, from a patient treated with tofacitinib. All receptors derive from a human donor with alopecia areata.

This clone was counted between two and nine times. The J gene is TRBJ1-2, the V gene TRBV7-9, with a possible D match to TRBD1 (6 bases). The CDR3 spans 14 residues. Germline assignment: CDR1 SEHNR and CDR2 FQNEAQ (reference sequence). V lost 2 bases, J lost 3 bases, and 10 bases lay in between. CDR3 sequence (DNA): TGTGCCAGCAGCTTACGGGCAGGGGACTATGGCTACACCTTC. It yields the protein CASSLRAGDYGYTF.

The CDR3 here is CAWVGAQNSPLHF. CDR3 nucleotides: TGTGCCTGGGTCGGGGCACAGAATTCACCCCTCCACTTT. The rearrangement joins TRBV30 to TRBJ1-6; tentatively, D is TRBD1 (5 bases). The CDR3 totals 13 residues. Trimming took 5 bases from V and 7 from J, leaving 12 bases between them. From germline, CDR1 is GTSNPN and CDR2 SVGIG (reference sequence).

With regard to this clone: Germline is not matched at one junction end, which may reflect a read error. This chain links TRBV6-1 with TRBJ2-1; D uncertain. The CDR3 has 10 amino acids. The germline V gene encodes CDR1 MNHNS and CDR2 SASEGT. Here the CDR3 reads CASSEASNVF. Written as DNA, the CDR3 is TGTGCCAGCAGTGAAGCTAGCAACGTCTTC.

The rearrangement joins TRBV11-2 to TRBJ2-7; TRBD2 matches 8 bases. Germline V gene data show CDR1 as SGHAT and CDR2 as FQNNGV. The V and J ends lost 1 base and 3 bases, in that order; junction bases with no gene match: 2. CDR3 length equals 14 residues. The CDR3 sequence: CASSLGSGVYEQYF. In DNA form, the CDR3 reads TGTGCCAGCAGCTTAGGTAGCGGGGTCTACGAGCAGTACTTC.

The chain recombines TRBV15 with TRBJ1-4; 7 positions agree with TRBD1. Trimming cost V 1 base and J 7 bases; bases outside gene matches: 12. The CDR3 is 17 amino acids. In germline, CDR1 is LNHNV, CDR2 YYDKDF (reference sequence). CDR3 residues: CATSRGDRAAQGEKLFF. Written as DNA, the CDR3 is TGTGCCACCAGCAGAGGCGACAGGGCGGCTCAAGGTGAAAAACTGTTTTTT.